This passage covers 9 T cell receptor beta chains from one sample sequenced in a study of OX40 agonist ivuxolimab in advanced cancers. Method: immunoSEQ multiplex PCR; TCRdb's copy keeps in-frame clones and lacks some. The table has approximately 62,000 clones, 80% to 95% seen once. The input for sequencing was CD4+ or CD8+ T cells sorted from blood, taken in a trial of the OX40 agonist ivuxolimab. The receptors come from an adult with an advanced solid tumor such as melanoma, head and neck, liver or kidney cancer.

J is TRBJ2-7 and V is TRBV4-1; unclear D gene. This CDR3 has 12 amino acids. Germline V gives CDR1 MGHRA, CDR2 YSYEKL. V shed 6 bases and J shed 3 bases, with 9 bases lying between them. CDR3: CASRGVDYEQYF. In DNA form, the CDR3 reads TGCGCCAGCAGAGGCGTAGACTACGAGCAGTACTTC.

This chain joins TRBV5-1 and TRBJ2-4; a possible D gene is TRBD2 (5 bases). Germline V gene sequence: CDR1 SGHRS, CDR2 YFSETQ. V was cut by 7 bases and J by 3 bases, with 14 bases left in between. The CDR3 contains 14 residues. The CDR3 region has the DNA TGCGCCAGCGGCATCCGGGATGTCAAAAACATTCAGTACTTC. This sequence encodes CASGIRDVKNIQYF.

J is TRBJ2-3 and V is TRBV7-9; 11 bases line up with TRBD2. This CDR3 contains 16 residues. Germline-derived CDR1 and CDR2 are SEHNR and FQNEAQ (reference sequence). The J segment lost 0 bases and the V segment lost 1 base, leaving 0 bases of the junction unmatched. The CDR3 DNA follows: TGTGCCAGCAGCTTAGGGACTAGCGGGAGCACAGATACGCAGTATTTT. Residues: CASSLGTSGSTDTQYF. Full variable domain (missing parts from reference TRBV7-9 and TRBJ2-3): DTGVSQNPRHKITKRGQNVTFRCDPISEHNRLYWYRQTLGQGPEFLTYFQNEAQLEKSRLLSDRFSAERPKGSFSTLEIQRTEQGDSAMYLCASSLGTSGSTDTQYFGPGTRLTVL.

The V and J genes are TRBV4-3 and TRBJ2-5, with 11 nucleotides matching TRBD2. The V gene's germline CDR1 is LGHNA and CDR2 YSLEER. This CDR3 comprises 16 residues. V shed 1 base, J shed 2 bases, and the junction held 3 bases outside the gene matches. Here the CDR3 reads CASSQGSSGRQETQYF. DNA of the CDR3: TGCGCCAGCAGCCAAGGGTCTAGCGGGAGGCAAGAGACCCAGTACTTC.

This clone qualifies as medium-sized. The chain has TRBV13 and TRBJ2-7; the D is unclear. This CDR3 comprises 13 residues. Trimming pared 3 bases from V and 2 bases from J, leaving 8 bases between. Per germline, CDR1 PRHDT and CDR2 FYEKMQ (reference sequence). This chain's CDR3 is CASSFGKTYEQYF. For the CDR3, the DNA is TGTGCCAGCAGCTTCGGTAAAACCTACGAGCAGTACTTC.

This chain links TRBV5-4 with TRBJ1-1; D gene unclear. Trimming left V 0 bases short and J 6 bases short, with 9 bases between. CDR1 and CDR2 (germline): SGHNT, YYREEE (reference sequence). The CDR3 is 13 amino acids. The CDR3 DNA reads as TGTGCCAGCAGCTTGGCCCGTCGCCCTGAAGCTTTCTTT. Protein: CASSLARRPEAFF.

The rearrangement joins TRBV7-9 to TRBJ1-1; a possible D gene is TRBD1 (5 bases). Germline V gene sequence: CDR1 SEHNR, CDR2 FQNEAQ (reference sequence). Deletions cut 5 bases from V and 0 bases from J, with 16 bases between. This CDR3 is 16 amino acids long. The CDR3 sequence is CASSTQRQLMNTEAFF. The CDR3 coding sequence is TGTGCCAGCAGCACTCAACGACAGTTGATGAACACTGAAGCTTTCTTT.

The chain links TRBV6-6 to TRBJ1-2; the D gene is possibly TRBD1 (5 bases). The CDR3 is 13 residues long. CDR1 and CDR2 from the germline V gene are MNHNY and SVGAGI (reference sequence). The V and J ends lost 8 bases and 8 bases respectively, with 18 bases between them. The CDR3 reads CASGHGGPWGYTF. The DNA of the CDR3 is TGTGCCAGCGGTCACGGGGGTCCCTGGGGCTACACCTTC.

V is TRBV27 and J is TRBJ2-7; TRBD2 aligns across 11 bases. V gave up 6 bases and J gave up 0 bases; unmatched junction bases: 1. This CDR3 region has 14 residues. Germline V gene lookup returns CDR1 MNHEY and CDR2 SMNVEV (reference sequence). The DNA of the CDR3 is TGTGCCAGCAGGCTAGCGGGGGGCTCCTACGAGCAGTACTTC. Translation gives CASRLAGGSYEQYF.